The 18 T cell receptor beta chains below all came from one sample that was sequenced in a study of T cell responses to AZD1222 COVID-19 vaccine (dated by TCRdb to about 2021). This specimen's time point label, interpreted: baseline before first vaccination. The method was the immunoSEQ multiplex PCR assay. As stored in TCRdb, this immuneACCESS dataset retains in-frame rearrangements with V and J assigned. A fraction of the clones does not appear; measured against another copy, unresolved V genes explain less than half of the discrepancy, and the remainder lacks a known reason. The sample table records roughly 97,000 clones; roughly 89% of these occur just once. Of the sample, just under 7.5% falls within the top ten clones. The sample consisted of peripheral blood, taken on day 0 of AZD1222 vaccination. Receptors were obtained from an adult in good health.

The CDR3 sequence: CATRQGPVYNSPLHF. CDR3 coding DNA: TGTGCCACCCGACAGGGGCCTGTCTATAATTCACCCCTCCACTTT. This chain uses TRBV4-2 with TRBJ1-6; 8 bases are shared with TRBD1. This CDR3 is 15 amino acids long. Germline trimming cut 10 bases from V and 3 bases from J; bases unmatched to any gene: 8. Looked up from germline, CDR1 is LGHNA and CDR2 is YNFKEQ.

The CDR3 spells CASSEKTGLTYEQYF. CDR3 nucleotides: TGTGCCAGCAGTGAAAAGACAGGCTTGACCTACGAGCAGTACTTC. The chain links TRBV2 to TRBJ2-7; D is perhaps TRBD1 (6 bases). Trimming took 2 bases from V and 2 from J, leaving 13 bases between them. The germline gives CDR1 SNHLY, CDR2 FYNNEI. There are 15 residues in the CDR3.

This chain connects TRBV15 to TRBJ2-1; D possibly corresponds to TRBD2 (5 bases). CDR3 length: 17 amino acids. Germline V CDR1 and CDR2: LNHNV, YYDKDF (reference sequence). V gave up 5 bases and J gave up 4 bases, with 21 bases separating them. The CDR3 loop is CATSPSQERNLYNEQFF. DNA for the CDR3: TGTGCCACCAGCCCTAGCCAGGAGCGGAACCTATACAATGAGCAGTTCTTC.

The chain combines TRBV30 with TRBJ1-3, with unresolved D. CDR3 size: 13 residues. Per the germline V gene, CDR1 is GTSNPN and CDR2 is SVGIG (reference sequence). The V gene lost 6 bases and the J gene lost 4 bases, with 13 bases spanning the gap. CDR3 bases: TGTGCCTGCGACATGGGGAAAGGAAACACCATATATTTT. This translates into CACDMGKGNTIYF.

This chain's CDR3 is CASSYGRENTEAFF. In nucleotides, the CDR3 is TGTGCCAGCAGTTACGGCAGGGAGAACACTGAAGCTTTCTTT. V is TRBV6-5 and J is TRBJ1-1; D perhaps matches TRBD1 (5 bases). Germline V gene data show CDR1 as MNHEY and CDR2 as SVGAGI. V lost 2 bases, J lost 1 base, and 8 bases lay in between. The CDR3 runs to 14 residues.

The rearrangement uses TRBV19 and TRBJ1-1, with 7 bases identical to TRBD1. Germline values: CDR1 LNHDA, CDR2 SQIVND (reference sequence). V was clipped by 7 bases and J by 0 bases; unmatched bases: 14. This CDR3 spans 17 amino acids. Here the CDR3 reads CASIPGTVAPLNTEAFF. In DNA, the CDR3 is TGTGCCAGTATTCCCGGGACAGTAGCCCCTCTGAACACTGAAGCTTTCTTT.

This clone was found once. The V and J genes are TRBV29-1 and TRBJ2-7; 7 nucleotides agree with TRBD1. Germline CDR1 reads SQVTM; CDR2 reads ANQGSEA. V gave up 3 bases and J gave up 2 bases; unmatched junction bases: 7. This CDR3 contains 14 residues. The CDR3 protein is CSVDDEGAPYEQYF. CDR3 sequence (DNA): TGCAGCGTTGACGATGAGGGGGCCCCCTACGAGCAGTACTTC.

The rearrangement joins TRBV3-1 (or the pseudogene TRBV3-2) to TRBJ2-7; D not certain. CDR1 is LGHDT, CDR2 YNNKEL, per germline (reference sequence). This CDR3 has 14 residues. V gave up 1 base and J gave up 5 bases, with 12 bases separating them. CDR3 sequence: CASSQAGVSHEQYF. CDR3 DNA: TGTGCCAGCAGCCAAGCTGGCGTTTCCCACGAGCAGTACTTC.

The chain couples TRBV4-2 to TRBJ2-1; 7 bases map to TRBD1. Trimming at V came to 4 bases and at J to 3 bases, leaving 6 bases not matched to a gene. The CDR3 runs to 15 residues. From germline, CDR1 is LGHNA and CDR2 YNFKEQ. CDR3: CASSLSQGIYNEQFF. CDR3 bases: TGTGCCAGCAGCCTTTCACAGGGGATCTACAATGAGCAGTTCTTC.

DNA for the CDR3: TGTGCCAGTAGTACCCTGGTGGCGGGAATTGTCGAGCAGTACTTC. Translated: CASSTLVAGIVEQYF. V and J are TRBV19 and TRBJ2-7, with D perhaps TRBD2 (6 bases). Germline V gives CDR1 LNHDA, CDR2 SQIVND (reference sequence). Trimming stripped 4 bases from V and 6 bases from J, with 19 bases between. The CDR3 is made up of 15 amino acids.

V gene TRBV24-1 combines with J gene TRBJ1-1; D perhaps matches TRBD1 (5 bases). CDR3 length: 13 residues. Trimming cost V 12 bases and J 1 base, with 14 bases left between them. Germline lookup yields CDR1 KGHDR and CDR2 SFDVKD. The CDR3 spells CAAQTTGNTEAFF. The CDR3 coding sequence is TGTGCCGCCCAAACCACAGGGAACACTGAAGCTTTCTTT.

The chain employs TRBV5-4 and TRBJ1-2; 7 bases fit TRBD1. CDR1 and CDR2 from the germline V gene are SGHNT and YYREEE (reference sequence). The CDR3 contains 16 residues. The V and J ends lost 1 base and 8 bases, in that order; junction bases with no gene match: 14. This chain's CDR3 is CASSLTQIQGLEGYTF. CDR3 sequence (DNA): TGTGCCAGCAGCTTGACCCAAATACAGGGGCTTGAGGGCTACACCTTC.

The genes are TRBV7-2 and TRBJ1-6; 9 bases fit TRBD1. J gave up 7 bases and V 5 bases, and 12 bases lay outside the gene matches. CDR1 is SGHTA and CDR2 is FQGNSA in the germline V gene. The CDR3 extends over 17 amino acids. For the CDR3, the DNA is TGTGCCAGCAGCCGCCAGGGACAGGGACTATCCAATTCACCCCTCCACTTT. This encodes CASSRQGQGLSNSPLHF.

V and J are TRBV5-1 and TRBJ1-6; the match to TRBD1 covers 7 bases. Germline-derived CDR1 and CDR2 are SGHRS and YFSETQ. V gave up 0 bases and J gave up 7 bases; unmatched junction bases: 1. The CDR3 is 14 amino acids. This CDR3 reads CASSLGGQNSPLHF. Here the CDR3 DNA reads TGCGCCAGCAGCTTGGGGGGACAGAATTCACCCCTCCACTTT.

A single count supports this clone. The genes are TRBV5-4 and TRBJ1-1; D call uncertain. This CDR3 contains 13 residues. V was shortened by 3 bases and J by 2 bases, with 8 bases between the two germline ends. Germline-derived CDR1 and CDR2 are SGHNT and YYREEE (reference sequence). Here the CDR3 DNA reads TGTGCCAGCAGCTCGAAGGTCAACACTGAAGCTTTCTTT. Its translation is CASSSKVNTEAFF.

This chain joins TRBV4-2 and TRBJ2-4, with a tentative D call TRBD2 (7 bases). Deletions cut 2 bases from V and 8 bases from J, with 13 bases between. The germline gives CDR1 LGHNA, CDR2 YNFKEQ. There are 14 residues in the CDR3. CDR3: CASSQRRGRDIQYF. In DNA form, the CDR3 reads TGTGCCAGCAGCCAAAGGCGGGGGCGGGACATTCAGTACTTC.

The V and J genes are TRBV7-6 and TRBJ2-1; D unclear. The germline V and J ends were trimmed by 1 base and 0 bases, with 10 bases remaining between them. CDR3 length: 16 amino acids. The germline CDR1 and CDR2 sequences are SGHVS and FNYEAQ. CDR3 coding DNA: TGTGCCAGCAGCTTAGTGGCAGGAGCCTCCTACAATGAGCAGTTCTTC. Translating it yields CASSLVAGASYNEQFF.

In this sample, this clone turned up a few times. In DNA, the CDR3 is TGTGCCAGTAGTATAGGTCAGGGGGTGAACACTGAAGCTTTCTTT. It is translated as CASSIGQGVNTEAFF. The rearrangement links TRBV19 to TRBJ1-1, with 7 bases fitting TRBD1. CDR3 size: 15 residues. V lost 1 base to trimming and J lost 0 bases; unmatched junction nucleotides: 2. CDR1 LNHDA and CDR2 SQIVND come from the germline V gene (reference sequence).